This is a list of T cell receptor beta chains from one sample in a study of shared clonotypes between healthy human individuals. Repertoires were generated with immunoSEQ multiplex PCR, while TCRdb's copy carries only in-frame clones and drops some. The data show over a million clones, with more than 65% seen just once and approximately 1.5% held by the top ten. The sequencing input was memory CD4+ T cells sorted from blood. The receptors shown here come from a man younger than 35 in good health. Each CDR3 is given with its conserved first and last residue. D genes are given only for firm matches. The size field is filled for only some rows; it gives once, few, many or a size class.

13	.	TRBV2	.	TRBJ2-1	CASSAINLGEQFF	TGTGCCAGCAGCGCTATTAACCTGGGAGAGCAGTTCTTC
14	.	TRBV6-5	.	TRBJ2-5	CASSLLSLGETQYF	TGTGCCAGCAGTCTTCTGTCTCTAGGGGAGACCCAGTACTTC
15	.	TRBV25-1	.	TRBJ1-2	CASTQGPGHPYGYTF	TGTGCCAGCACCCAAGGTCCGGGACACCCCTATGGCTACACCTTC
12	.	TRBV13	.	TRBJ2-5	CASSGNEETQYF	TGTGCCAGCAGCGGAAACGAGGAGACCCAGTACTTC
19	.	TRBV4-1	TRBD2	TRBJ2-3	CASSQTAPSGGASTDTQYF	TGCGCCAGCAGCCAGACAGCTCCTAGCGGGGGGGCTAGCACAGATACGCAGTATTTT
16	once	TRBV7-2	TRBD1	TRBJ1-6	CASSSSVGTGNSPLHF	TGTGCCAGCAGCTCCTCTGTAGGGACAGGGAACTCACCCCTCCACTTT
16	.	TRBV19	.	TRBJ1-5	CASSIPGHPSNQPQHF	TGTGCCAGTAGTATCCCGGGACATCCTAGCAATCAGCCCCAGCATTTT
15	.	TRBV4-3	.	TRBJ1-4	CASSQDYSTNEKLFF	TGCGCCAGCAGCCAAGACTATTCAACTAATGAAAAACTGTTTTTT
18	once	TRBV9	TRBD2	TRBJ2-3	CASSFGPGTSGGEDTQYF	TGTGCCAGCAGCTTTGGTCCCGGGACTAGCGGGGGGGAGGATACGCAGTATTTT
15	.	TRBV5-1	TRBD1	TRBJ1-6	CASSWAGGGYSPLHF	TGCGCCAGCAGCTGGGCAGGGGGCGGATATTCACCCCTCCACTTT
16	.	TRBV4-1	TRBD1	TRBJ2-7	CASSQDTGQGAREQYF	TGCGCCAGCAGCCAAGATACGGGGCAGGGGGCGCGTGAGCAGTACTTC
15	many	TRBV13	.	TRBJ1-2	CASSPPDGPNYGYTF	TGTGCCAGCAGCCCGCCCGATGGCCCTAACTATGGCTACACCTTC
15	.	TRBV18	.	TRBJ1-2	CASSSTERIYGGYTF	TGTGCCAGCTCATCTACCGAACGAATTTACGGTGGCTACACCTTC
15	.	TRBV19	TRBD1	TRBJ1-3	CASSMTGGGRNTIYF	TGTGCCAGTAGCATGACAGGGGGCGGAAGAAACACCATATATTTT
13	.	TRBV10-3	.	TRBJ1-5	CAIRQGLDQPQHF	TGTGCCATCAGGCAGGGGCTTGATCAGCCCCAGCATTTT
15	.	TRBV7-9	.	TRBJ2-3	CASSGGLGLTDTQYF	TGTGCCAGCAGCGGGGGGTTGGGATTGACAGATACGCAGTATTTT
14	.	TRBV10-3	TRBD2	TRBJ2-1	CATSSGRAMNEQFF	TGTGCCACCAGTAGCGGGAGGGCCATGAATGAGCAGTTCTTC
13	.	TRBV7-3	.	TRBJ2-3	CASSLSYQDTQYF	TGTGCCAGCAGCCTCTCTTATCAGGATACGCAGTATTTT
19	.	TRBV7-2	TRBD2	TRBJ2-3	CASSFVLAGPSTSTDTQYF	TGTGCCAGCAGCTTTGTACTAGCGGGGCCTTCCACCAGCACAGATACGCAGTATTTT
14	.	TRBV10-1	TRBD1	TRBJ2-5	CASSRDRSGETQYF	TGCGCCAGCAGCCGGGACAGGTCAGGGGAGACCCAGTACTTC
14	.	TRBV2	.	TRBJ1-4	CASISGGAGEKLFF	TGTGCCAGCATATCGGGGGGCGCGGGGGAAAAACTGTTTTTT
15	few	TRBV7-9	.	TRBJ1-1	CASSSQRLMNTEAFF	TGTGCCAGCAGCTCTCAGCGGCTCATGAACACTGAAGCTTTCTTT
16	.	TRBV5-1	TRBD1	TRBJ2-3	CASSLRQGSYTDTQYF	TGCGCCAGCAGCCTCCGACAGGGTTCTTACACAGATACGCAGTATTTT
13	.	TRBV5-1	.	TRBJ2-1	CASSLDIIYEQFF	TGCGCCAGCAGCTTGGACATCATCTATGAGCAGTTCTTC
14	few	TRBV7-9	.	TRBJ2-2	CASRVQGFTGELFF	TGTGCCAGCAGAGTTCAGGGATTCACCGGGGAGCTGTTTTTT
15	.	TRBV2	.	TRBJ1-2	CASRTSRGANYGYTF	TGTGCCAGCAGGACCTCGCGAGGGGCTAACTATGGCTACACCTTC